This T cell receptor beta chain stems from a study of identical twins. This clonotype has at least ten counts. Antigen specificity is unknown. TCRdb reanalysed the 5' RACE reads using MiXCR and keeps one entry per CDR3 protein. The sample comprises a few hundred thousand distinct CDR3 sequences, approximately 8.5% of which are singletons, and about 2.1% rests with the top ten. All donors comprised healthy Caucasians. Whole-study results and caveats: The models gave estimates that fell short of the out-of-frame TCR alpha sharing seen in monozygotic twins. Abundant cord blood beta clonotypes carried fewer insertions; memory repertoires showed none.

Germline CDR1 reads LGHDT; CDR2 reads YNNKEL (reference sequence). The V end was cut by 1 base, the J end by 4 bases, with 16 bases between. CDR3 length equals 16 residues. These data are also associated with another study on yellow fever vaccine responses in identical twins.

This sequence originates from a woman under 30 in good health. The specimen was memory (CD45RO+) T cells sorted from blood. The chain is built from TRBV3-1 and TRBJ1-2; D is possibly TRBD1 (6 bases). The chain's CDR3 is CASSQGIQGSSYGYTF. CDR3 bases: TGTGCCAGCAGCCAAGGGATCCAGGGGTCTTCCTATGGCTACACCTTC.